The entry below gives a single T cell receptor (beta chain) sequence along with its context. Its recognized antigen is unknown. Base quality data are lacking; no much larger clone is found one base away. At study entry, adolescents were screened for latent tuberculosis infection using a tuberculin skin test and the QuantiFERON-TB GOLD In-Tube IGRA. Immunosequencing was performed on unsorted cryopreserved PBMC and covered approximately 110,000 T cells per clinical donor on average. Eleven high schools in the Worcester region of the Western Cape, South Africa, served as enrollment sites for adolescents aged 12 to 18 years. Around 10 M. tuberculosis-infected adolescents and about 10 uninfected adolescents, matched for age and sex, were selected. For the adolescents, PBMC were isolated by density centrifugation from freshly drawn heparinized blood and then cryopreserved. TCR libraries were generated with the immunoSEQ multiplex PCR assay, using TCR-beta and/or TCR-alpha/delta assays for each sample. The Illumina high-throughput platform was used to sequence the amplified TCR libraries. The authors' analysis ran thus. Clustering and dimensionality reduction were performed using pairwise TCRdist distances among GMM-specific receptors from ex vivo sorted or in vitro expanded T cells. Each clinical repertoire received a mean NN-distance score, defined as the average TCRdist to the nearest 10% of tetramer-positive reference sequences. GEM TCR motif frequency was calculated as the fraction of unique TCRs that matched known GEM sequences in V/J usage and CDR3 length. Active tuberculosis was classified by linear discriminant analysis with leave-one-out cross-validation, implemented in scikit-learn. TCRdb re-hosts the immuneACCESS table, in-frame sequences only. Its copies lack some clones; in the studies checked, an unresolved V gene accounts for under half of them, and the cause for the rest is not known. V and J calls and clone size are those listed in that table; D and trimming were worked out from the DNA. The sample table contains about 22,000 clones; only one count was recorded for 97% of them. The top ten clonotypes cover under 8% of the sample.

The sample comes from a study of T cells in tuberculosis (dated by TCRdb to 2016 to 2018). In the study overall: To characterize T cells specific for the mycobacterial lipid antigen glucose monomycolate (GMM), the study used CD1B tetramers together with high-throughput TCR immunosequencing. In a South African clinical cohort, IGRA-negative adolescents, IGRA-positive adolescents with latent tuberculosis and adults with active tuberculosis were compared, with about eleven people in each group.

Study-level results and caveats: Active tuberculosis TCR-alpha repertoires showed smaller mean NN-distances to GMM-specific TCRs than IGRA-negative controls, suggesting clonal expansion of these TCRs. With the diverse GMM-specific repertoire as input, a classifier achieved 85% to 90% accuracy (AUROC around 0.93), whereas GEM motif frequencies as input gave 70% accuracy. Smaller NN-distances were partly driven by shorter CDR3-alpha lengths in active tuberculosis patients, and statistical significance was not reached for the TCR-beta difference. Which clinical samples got chosen depended on the availability of cryopreserved specimens, and the active tuberculosis cases were adults, whereas the controls were adolescents.

The CDR3 covers 15 residues, taking in both the cysteine and the phenylalanine. The entry retains the CDR3 DNA only, 45 bases that are in frame from base 1. The germline ends are 7 bases apart after V is trimmed by 0 bases and J by 1 base. The germline V gene supplies CDR1 SGHTA and CDR2 FQGTGA. The sequencing input was PBMCs. The sequence came from a donor aged 5-35 years with latent tuberculosis or without tuberculosis infection. The V and J segments used are TRBV7-3 and TRBJ2-1; the D gene is perhaps TRBD2, on 5 matching bases. The DNA sequence is given as TGTGCCAGCAGCTTAACTGGAGGTTCCTACAATGAGCAGTTCTTC. Translated, this gives CASSLTGGSYNEQFF.